The 19 T cell receptor beta chains below were found in one sample sequenced in a study of T-cell memory formation after mild COVID-19. A single record per CDR3 protein comes from TCRdb applying MiXCR to the 5' RACE reads. The top ten clones hold around a fifth of a sample with about 290,000 distinct CDR3 sequences, roughly 15% of them seen once. Sequencing used PBMCs or a T cell subset sorted from them (not recorded which). The receptors were sampled from a man aged 18 to 30 who had mild COVID-19 (a few samples of this study predate the infection). Cell type and time point are not known.

The chain carries TRBV5-1 and TRBJ1-2; D is uncertain. Germline CDR1 SGHRS, CDR2 YFSETQ. Trimming took off 0 bases at V and 6 bases at J, with 9 bases between the two ends. The CDR3 is 13 amino acids. DNA of the CDR3: TGCGCCAGCAGCTTGGGTTCGTCGGATGGCTACACCTTC. Translation: CASSLGSSDGYTF.

This clonotype came up a few times. The chain carries TRBV5-6 and TRBJ1-6, with D uncertain. Germline V gene lookup returns CDR1 SGHDT and CDR2 YYEEEE. There are 12 residues in the CDR3. Trimming stripped 5 bases from V and 7 bases from J, with 7 bases between. Written as DNA, the CDR3 is TGTGCCAGCAGTCGACGAAATTCACCCCTCCACTTT. Amino acid sequence: CASSRRNSPLHF.

This clonotype was observed a handful of times. J is TRBJ1-1 and V is TRBV5-1, with D possibly being TRBD1 (6 bases). Trimming took 4 bases from V and 6 from J, leaving 13 bases between them. The CDR3 totals 13 residues. Germline V CDR1 and CDR2: SGHRS, YFSETQ. The CDR3 protein is CASSPDSPPEAFF. CDR3 nucleotide sequence: TGCGCCAGCAGCCCGGACAGTCCCCCTGAAGCTTTCTTT.

This clonotype occurred a few times. This chain uses TRBV7-2 with TRBJ2-5, with TRBD2 identical over 9 bases. The trim removed 7 bases at V and 4 bases at J, leaving 7 bases unmatched. Germline CDR1 reads SGHTA; CDR2 reads FQGNSA. There are 14 residues in the CDR3. The CDR3 is CASTLAGSVETQYF. Here the CDR3 DNA reads TGTGCCAGCACCCTAGCGGGGTCTGTAGAGACCCAGTACTTC.

The chain recombines TRBV12-3 or TRBV12-4 with TRBJ1-6; D unresolved. The CDR3 covers 15 residues. The ends were cut back, 3 bases at V and 10 bases at J, with 16 bases in the middle. CDR3 sequence: CASSLRAPVVSPLHF. The CDR3 nucleotides are TGTGCCAGCAGTTTGAGGGCCCCAGTCGTCTCACCCCTCCACTTT.

The rearrangement uses TRBV7-2 and TRBJ1-1; perhaps TRBD1 as D (6 bases). Germline CDR1 SGHTA, CDR2 FQGNSA. The CDR3 consists of 14 residues. Trimming left V 4 bases short and J 7 bases short, with 16 bases between. CDR3 protein: CASSSLGGPYEAFF. The CDR3 coding sequence is TGTGCCAGCAGCTCCCTTGGGGGGCCTTATGAAGCTTTCTTT.

The rearrangement links TRBV24-1 to TRBJ2-3; D is possibly TRBD2 (6 bases). Trimming shortened V by 4 bases and J by 4 bases, and 8 bases separated the two germline ends. The V gene's germline CDR1 is KGHDR and CDR2 SFDVKD. The CDR3 extends over 13 amino acids. The CDR3 loop is CATSEWGADTQYF. CDR3 bases: TGTGCCACCAGTGAGTGGGGGGCAGATACGCAGTATTTT.

This clonotype came up a few times. CDR3 sequence: CAISRRASGGTTDTQYF. CDR3 bases: TGTGCCATCTCCCGAAGGGCTAGCGGGGGAACCACAGATACGCAGTATTTT. The rearrangement uses TRBV10-3 and TRBJ2-3, with TRBD2 matching 10 bases. The germline CDR1 and CDR2 sequences are ENHRY and SYGVKD. Trimming cost V 8 bases and J 2 bases; bases outside gene matches: 13. This CDR3 is 17 amino acids long.

V is TRBV7-9 and J is TRBJ2-4; D perhaps matches TRBD2 (5 bases). V was pared by 3 bases and J by 1 base, with 7 bases between. CDR1 and CDR2 from the germline V gene are SEHNR and FQNEAQ (reference sequence). The CDR3 has 14 residues. The CDR3 here is CASSFSGAKNIQYF. The DNA of the CDR3 is TGTGCCAGCAGCTTTTCGGGGGCCAAAAACATTCAGTACTTC.

This clonotype has only a few counts. The J gene is TRBJ2-4, the V gene TRBV12-3 or TRBV12-4, with 7 nucleotides matching TRBD2. The junction had 6 bases not matched to a gene; V was cut back by 2 bases and J by 8 bases. CDR3 length: 14 amino acids. The CDR3 sequence is CASSLRGRGDIQYF. The CDR3 nucleotides are TGTGCCAGCAGTTTACGCGGGAGAGGCGACATTCAGTACTTC.

There are a few counts of this clonotype. The genes are TRBV9 and TRBJ2-1; possibly TRBD1 or TRBD2 for D (5 bases each). CDR1 and CDR2 from the germline V gene are SGDLS and YYNGEE. Trimming pared 3 bases from V and 4 bases from J, leaving 17 bases between. The CDR3 is 16 residues long. CDR3 nucleotides: TGTGCCAGCAGCGCCGACTGGGGGTCTAGGTACAATGAGCAGTTCTTC. It codes for CASSADWGSRYNEQFF.

Ten or more counts support this clonotype. This rearrangement joins TRBV7-9 to TRBJ1-2, with 8 bases that match TRBD1. Per the germline V gene, CDR1 is SEHNR and CDR2 is FQNEAQ (reference sequence). V gave up 2 bases and J gave up 6 bases; unmatched junction bases: 5. The CDR3 loop spans 14 amino acids. The chain's CDR3 is CASSLQGAADGYTF. The CDR3 region has the DNA TGTGCCAGCAGCTTACAGGGGGCGGCTGATGGCTACACCTTC.

This clonotype has just a few counts. The J gene is TRBJ2-1, the V gene TRBV5-1, with TRBD1 identical over 9 bases. Per germline, CDR1 SGHRS and CDR2 YFSETQ. This CDR3 region has 16 residues. Trimming cost V 4 bases and J 8 bases; bases outside gene matches: 13. The CDR3 protein is CASSVGTGMDWDEQFF. CDR3 nucleotides: TGCGCCAGCAGCGTGGGGACAGGGATGGATTGGGATGAGCAGTTCTTC.

V usage is TRBV18 and J usage is TRBJ2-7; D gene uncertain. The germline gives CDR1 KGHSH, CDR2 LQKENI. Trimming stripped 6 bases from V and 2 bases from J, with 14 bases between. CDR3 size: 14 residues. In DNA form, the CDR3 reads TGTGCCAGCTCCATGTTCGGGCAGCCCTACGAGCAGTACGTC. It yields the protein CASSMFGQPYEQYV.

This clonotype came up a few times. V is TRBV9 and J is TRBJ1-2; weak D call: TRBD1 (6 bases). The CDR3 length is 13 residues. Germline values: CDR1 SGDLS, CDR2 YYNGEE. V lost 7 bases and J lost 2, with 12 bases in between. The CDR3 DNA follows: TGTGCCAGCGGCCACAGGGAGAACTATGGCTACACCTTC. Encoded protein: CASGHRENYGYTF.

The chain carries TRBV20-1 and TRBJ1-2; a weak D match, TRBD1 (5 bases). Looked up from germline, CDR1 is DFQATT and CDR2 is SNEGSKA (reference sequence). Trimming took 3 bases from V and 4 from J, leaving 18 bases between them. The CDR3 has 15 amino acids. The CDR3 nucleotides are TGCAGTGCTAGGGAATTGAGGGGCGTTTCCTATGGCTACACCTTC. It yields the protein CSARELRGVSYGYTF.

V is TRBV6-5 and J is TRBJ1-1; D is uncertain. Germline CDR1 MNHEY, CDR2 SVGAGI. V was shortened by 7 bases and J by 3 bases, with 15 bases between the two germline ends. This CDR3 is built from 14 residues. The CDR3 protein is CASIRFLGDTEAFF. CDR3 DNA sequence: TGTGCCAGCATCAGGTTTCTTGGGGACACTGAAGCTTTCTTT.

Here the CDR3 DNA reads TGTGCCAGCAGCCCCGGCCCGGGAGAATATGGCTACACCTTC. It specifies CASSPGPGEYGYTF. The V gene is TRBV7-3, the J gene TRBJ1-2, with D unresolved. Trimming pared 5 bases from V and 5 bases from J, leaving 15 bases between. The CDR3 totals 14 residues. Germline lookup yields CDR1 SGHTA and CDR2 FQGTGA.

V usage is TRBV7-2 and J usage is TRBJ1-1, with a possible D match to TRBD1 (5 bases). CDR1 is SGHTA and CDR2 is FQGNSA in the germline V gene. The CDR3 totals 13 residues. Deletions cut 1 base from V and 7 bases from J, with 10 bases between. CDR3 in DNA: TGTGCCAGCAGCTTAGAGGCGGGACTTGAAGCTTTCTTT. This codes for CASSLEAGLEAFF.